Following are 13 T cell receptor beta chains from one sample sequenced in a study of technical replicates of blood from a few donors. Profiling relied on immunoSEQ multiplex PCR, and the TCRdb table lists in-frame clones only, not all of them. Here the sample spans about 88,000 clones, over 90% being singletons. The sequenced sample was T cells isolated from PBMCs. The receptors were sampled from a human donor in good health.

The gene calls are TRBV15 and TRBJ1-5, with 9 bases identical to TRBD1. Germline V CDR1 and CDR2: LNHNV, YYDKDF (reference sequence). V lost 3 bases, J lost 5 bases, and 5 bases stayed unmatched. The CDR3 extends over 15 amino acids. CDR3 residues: CATSRGQGSDQPQHF. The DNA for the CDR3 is TGTGCCACCAGCAGGGGACAGGGCTCCGATCAGCCCCAGCATTTT.

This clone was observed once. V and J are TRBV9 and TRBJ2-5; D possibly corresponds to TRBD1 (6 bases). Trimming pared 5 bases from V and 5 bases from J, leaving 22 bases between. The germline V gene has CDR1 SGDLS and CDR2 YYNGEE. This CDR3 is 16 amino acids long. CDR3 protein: CASSSPRRAQGETQYF. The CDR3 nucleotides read TGTGCCAGCAGTTCTCCTCGCAGAGCCCAGGGGGAGACCCAGTACTTC.

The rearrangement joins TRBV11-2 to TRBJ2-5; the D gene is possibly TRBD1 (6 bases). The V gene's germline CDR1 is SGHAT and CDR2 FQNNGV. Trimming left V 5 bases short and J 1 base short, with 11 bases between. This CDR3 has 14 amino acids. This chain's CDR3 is CASSRTVTQETQYF. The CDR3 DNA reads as TGTGCCAGCAGCCGGACAGTCACCCAAGAGACCCAGTACTTC.

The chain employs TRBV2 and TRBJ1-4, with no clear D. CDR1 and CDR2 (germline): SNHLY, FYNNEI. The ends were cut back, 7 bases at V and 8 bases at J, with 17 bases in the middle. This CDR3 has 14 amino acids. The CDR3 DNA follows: TGTGCCAGCAAGGCCCCAGAGCGGGGAGAAAAACTGTTTTTT. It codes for CASKAPERGEKLFF. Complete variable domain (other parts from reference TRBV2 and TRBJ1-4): EPEVTQTPSHQVTQMGQEVILRCVPISNHLYFYWYRQILGQKVEFLVSFYNNEISEKSEIFDDQFSVERPDGSNFTLKIRSTKLEDSAMYFCASKAPERGEKLFFGSGTQLSVL.

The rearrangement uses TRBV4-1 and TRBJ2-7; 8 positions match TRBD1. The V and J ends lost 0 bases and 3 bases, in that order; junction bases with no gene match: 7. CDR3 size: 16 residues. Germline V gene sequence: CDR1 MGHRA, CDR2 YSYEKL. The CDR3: CASSQDYGQGFYEQYF. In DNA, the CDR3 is TGCGCCAGCAGCCAAGATTACGGACAGGGTTTCTACGAGCAGTACTTC.

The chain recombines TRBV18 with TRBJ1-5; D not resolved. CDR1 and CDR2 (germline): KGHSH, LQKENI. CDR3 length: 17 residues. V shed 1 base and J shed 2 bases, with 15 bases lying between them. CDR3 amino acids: CASSPLNRGSGNQPQHF. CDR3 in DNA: TGTGCCAGCTCACCACTGAACCGGGGATCCGGCAATCAGCCCCAGCATTTT.

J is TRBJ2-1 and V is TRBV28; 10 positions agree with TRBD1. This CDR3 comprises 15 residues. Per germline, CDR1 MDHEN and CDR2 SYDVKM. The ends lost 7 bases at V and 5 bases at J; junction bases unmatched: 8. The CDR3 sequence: CASKTGGYEDNEQFF. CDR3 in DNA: TGTGCCAGCAAGACAGGGGGCTATGAAGACAATGAGCAGTTCTTC. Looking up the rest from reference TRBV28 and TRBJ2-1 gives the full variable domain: DVKVTQSSRYLVKRTGEKVFLECVQDMDHENMFWYRQDPGLGLRLIYFSYDVKMKEKGDIPEGYSVSREKKERFSLILESASTNQTSMYLCASKTGGYEDNEQFFGPGTRLTVL.

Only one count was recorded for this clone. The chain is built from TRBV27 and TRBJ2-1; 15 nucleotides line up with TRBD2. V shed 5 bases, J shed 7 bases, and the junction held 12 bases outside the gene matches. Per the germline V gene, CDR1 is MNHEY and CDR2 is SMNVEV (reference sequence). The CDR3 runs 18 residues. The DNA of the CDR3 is TGTGCCAGCAGTCACGGGACTAGCGGGAGGACGGTGGGAAATGAGCAGTTCTTC. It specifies CASSHGTSGRTVGNEQFF.

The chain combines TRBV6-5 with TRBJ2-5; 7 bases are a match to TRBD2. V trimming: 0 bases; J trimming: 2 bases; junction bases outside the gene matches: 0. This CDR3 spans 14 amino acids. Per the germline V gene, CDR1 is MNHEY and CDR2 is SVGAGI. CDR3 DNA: TGTGCCAGCAGTTACTCGGGAGGGCAAGAGACCCAGTACTTC. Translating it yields CASSYSGGQETQYF.

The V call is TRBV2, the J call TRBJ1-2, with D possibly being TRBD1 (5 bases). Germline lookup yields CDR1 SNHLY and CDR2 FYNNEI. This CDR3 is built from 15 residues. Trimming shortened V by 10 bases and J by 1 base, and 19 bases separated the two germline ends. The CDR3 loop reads CANRGGTVNNYGYTF. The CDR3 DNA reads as TGTGCCAACCGGGGCGGGACGGTGAATAACTATGGCTACACCTTC.

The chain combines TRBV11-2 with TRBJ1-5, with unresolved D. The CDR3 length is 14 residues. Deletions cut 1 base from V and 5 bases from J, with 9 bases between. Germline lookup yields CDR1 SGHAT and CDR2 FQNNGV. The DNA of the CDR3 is TGTGCCAGCAGCTTAGCCGTCGGGGATCAGCCCCAGCATTTT. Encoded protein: CASSLAVGDQPQHF.

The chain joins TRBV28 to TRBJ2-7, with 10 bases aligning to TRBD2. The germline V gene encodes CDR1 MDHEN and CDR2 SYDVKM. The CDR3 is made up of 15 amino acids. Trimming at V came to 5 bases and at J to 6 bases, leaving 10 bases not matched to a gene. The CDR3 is CASSPYPGLAIEQYF. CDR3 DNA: TGTGCCAGCAGTCCCTACCCGGGACTAGCGATCGAGCAGTACTTC.

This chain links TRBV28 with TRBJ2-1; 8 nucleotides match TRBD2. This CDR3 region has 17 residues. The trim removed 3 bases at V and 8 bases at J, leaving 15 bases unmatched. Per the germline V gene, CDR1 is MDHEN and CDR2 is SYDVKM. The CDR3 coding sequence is TGTGCCAGCAGTTTCCCCTCGGAGGTAGCGGGAAGAGATGAGCAGTTCTTC. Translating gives CASSFPSEVAGRDEQFF.